The 16 T cell receptor beta chains reported below all come from one sample, sequenced in a study of blood T cell repertoires in COVID-19. Libraries were prepared by immunoSEQ multiplex PCR; TCRdb keeps only in-frame clonotypes and omits some of them. The sample carries about 120,000 clones, roughly 84% recorded once. The sample taken for sequencing was PBMCs or T cells enriched from blood (not recorded which). These receptor sequences come from a woman aged 25 to 45 who had recovered from COVID-19.

The CDR3 DNA reads as TGTGCCAGCAGCCCCCATGGACAGTTGAACACTGAAGCTTTCTTT. Residues: CASSPHGQLNTEAFF. The chain employs TRBV7-9 and TRBJ1-1; TRBD1 is a possible D gene (6 bases). V was shortened by 5 bases and J by 0 bases, with 13 bases between the two germline ends. This CDR3 is 15 amino acids long. Germline assignment: CDR1 SEHNR and CDR2 FQNEAQ (reference sequence).

The rearrangement uses TRBV27 and TRBJ1-1; D perhaps matches TRBD1 (6 bases). The length of the CDR3 is 13 residues. CDR1 is MNHEY and CDR2 is SMNVEV in the germline V gene (reference sequence). Trimming left V 8 bases short and J 1 base short, with 11 bases between. The CDR3 DNA follows: TGTGCCAGCCGTCCGACAGGGAACACTGAAGCTTTCTTT. Translation: CASRPTGNTEAFF.

The chain has TRBV3-1 (or the pseudogene TRBV3-2) and TRBJ2-1; TRBD2 aligns across 9 bases. This CDR3 spans 15 amino acids. Losses at the gene ends were 4 bases for V and 8 bases for J; bases not matched to a gene: 9. Per germline, CDR1 LGHDT and CDR2 YNNKEL (reference sequence). CDR3: CASSRSGAGGDEQFF. Here the CDR3 DNA reads TGTGCCAGCAGCCGCTCCGGAGCGGGAGGAGATGAGCAGTTCTTC.

The chain recombines TRBV7-2 with TRBJ1-5; D is unclear. The germline gives CDR1 SGHTA, CDR2 FQGNSA. The CDR3 covers 14 residues. Trimming took off 1 base at V and 3 bases at J, with 7 bases between the two ends. The CDR3 DNA sequence: TGTGCCAGCAGCTTAGGGCTGAACAATCAGCCCCAGCATTTT. Protein sequence: CASSLGLNNQPQHF.

This clone has a count of ten or more. The same CDR3 also results from other DNA sequences found in this sample. This chain connects TRBV19 to TRBJ2-7; TRBD1 is a possible D gene (6 bases). Germline CDR1 and CDR2: LNHDA and SQIVND (reference sequence). V lost 6 bases and J lost 3, with 12 bases in between. The CDR3 has 13 amino acids. CDR3 sequence: CASSRTQGYEQYF. CDR3 sequence (DNA): TGTGCCAGTAGCCGCACACAGGGCTACGAGCAGTACTTC.

The DNA for the CDR3 is TGTGCCTGGAGTGGTAGGGACTACCAAGAGACCCAGTACTTC. This encodes CAWSGRDYQETQYF. The genes are TRBV30 and TRBJ2-5, with D possibly being TRBD2 (6 bases). The CDR3 is 14 amino acids. The V gene lost 1 base and the J gene lost 0 bases, with 9 bases spanning the gap. Germline V gene lookup returns CDR1 GTSNPN and CDR2 SVGIG (reference sequence). The complete variable domain, with remaining parts taken from reference TRBV30 and TRBJ2-5, reads SQTIHQWPATLVQPVGSPLSLECTVEGTSNPNLYWYRQAAGRGLQLLFYSVGIGQISSEVPQNLSASRPQDRQFILSSKKLLLSDSGFYLCAWSGRDYQETQYFGPGTRLLVL.

The chain joins TRBV7-8 to TRBJ1-1; D gene unclear. V was clipped by 2 bases and J by 4 bases, with 14 bases between them. CDR1 SGHVS and CDR2 FQNEAQ come from the germline V gene. The CDR3 consists of 15 residues. The CDR3 DNA follows: TGTGCCAGCAGCTTAACCAAGCCAAGAGCCACTGAAGCTTTCTTT. Translated: CASSLTKPRATEAFF.

CDR3 in DNA: TGCGCCAGCAGCCGGGAAAGGGGGCACTCCTACGAGCAGTACTTC. It is translated as CASSRERGHSYEQYF. The chain carries TRBV5-1 and TRBJ2-7; 7 nucleotides align to TRBD1. The V gene's germline CDR1 is SGHRS and CDR2 YFSETQ. Unmatched junction bases numbered 7, after V lost 4 bases and J lost 0 bases. This CDR3 region has 15 residues.

This chain links TRBV7-2 with TRBJ2-1, with 7 positions matching TRBD2. The CDR3 extends over 15 amino acids. The junction had 9 bases not matched to a gene; V was cut back by 8 bases and J by 2 bases. CDR1 is SGHTA, CDR2 FQGNSA, per germline. CDR3 region: CASGEAGTTYNEQFF. CDR3 DNA: TGTGCCAGCGGTGAGGCCGGGACTACCTACAATGAGCAGTTCTTC.

This clone was detected once. The gene calls are TRBV19 and TRBJ1-1, with 9 bases lining up with TRBD1. V lost 5 bases and J lost 10; bases outside the gene matches: 14. CDR1 is LNHDA, CDR2 SQIVND, per germline (reference sequence). CDR3 length: 15 residues. The CDR3 loop is CASSPSGTGSSPAFF. CDR3 coding DNA: TGTGCCAGTAGTCCCTCCGGGACAGGGAGCTCTCCAGCTTTCTTT.

This clone was seen a few times. The chain recombines TRBV19 with TRBJ1-5; 7 nucleotides align to TRBD1. Germline V gives CDR1 LNHDA, CDR2 SQIVND (reference sequence). The length of the CDR3 is 15 residues. V was pared by 5 bases and J by 1 base, with 5 bases of the junction left unmatched. CDR3 DNA sequence: TGTGCCAGTAGTGGGAGGACAGGCAGCAATCAGCCCCAGCATTTT. This gives the protein CASSGRTGSNQPQHF. The whole variable domain, remainder taken from reference TRBV19 and TRBJ1-5, is DGGITQSPKYLFRKEGQNVTLSCEQNLNHDAMYWYRQDPGQGLRLIYYSQIVNDFQKGDIAEGYSVSREKKESFPLTVTSAQKNPTAFYLCASSGRTGSNQPQHFGDGTRLSIL.

The chain joins TRBV28 to TRBJ1-3; a possible D gene is TRBD1 (5 bases). The CDR3 runs to 14 residues. The V gene's germline CDR1 is MDHEN and CDR2 SYDVKM. Trimming cost V 2 bases and J 2 bases, with 7 bases left between them. CDR3: CASSLRGTGNTIYF. The CDR3 region has the DNA TGTGCCAGCAGTTTAAGGGGAACTGGAAACACCATATATTTT.

The chain employs TRBV7-2 and TRBJ2-2, with a weak D call TRBD2 (6 bases). The V gene's germline CDR1 is SGHTA and CDR2 FQGNSA. The CDR3 is 15 residues long. V was shortened by 3 bases and J by 0 bases, with 8 bases between the two germline ends. For the CDR3, the DNA is TGTGCCAGCAGCTTGGGCGGGACGAACACCGGGGAGCTGTTTTTT. It translates to CASSLGGTNTGELFF.

This chain connects TRBV28 to TRBJ2-2; 10 positions agree with TRBD2. The CDR3 has 19 residues. Trimming removed 1 base from V and 4 bases from J; junction bases left unmatched: 12. Per germline, CDR1 MDHEN and CDR2 SYDVKM. The CDR3, as DNA: TGTGCCAGCAGTTTATTCGTGTCCATAGCGGGAGGACTCACCGGGGAGCTGTTTTTT. Amino acids: CASSLFVSIAGGLTGELFF.

The chain employs TRBV18 and TRBJ2-1; TRBD2 agrees at 9 bases. The CDR3 runs 16 residues. Germline CDR1 KGHSH, CDR2 LQKENI. With 3 bases clipped from V and 7 bases from J, the junction kept 10 bases outside the gene matches. CDR3 in amino acids: CASSPTQAGGGNEQFF. CDR3 nucleotide sequence: TGTGCCAGCTCACCTACTCAAGCGGGAGGAGGTAATGAGCAGTTCTTC.

This clone was counted a few times. The chain combines TRBV2 with TRBJ2-2; 7 bases are a match to TRBD2. The CDR3 has 15 amino acids. The V segment lost 2 bases and the J segment 6 bases; nucleotides outside the gene matches: 6. CDR1 is SNHLY, CDR2 FYNNEI, per germline. CDR3 nucleotides: TGTGCCAGCAGTGAACAGGGCGGGAGACCCGGGGAGCTGTTTTTT. It yields the protein CASSEQGGRPGELFF. The whole variable domain, filled in from reference TRBV2 and TRBJ2-2, reads EPEVTQTPSHQVTQMGQEVILRCVPISNHLYFYWYRQILGQKVEFLVSFYNNEISEKSEIFDDQFSVERPDGSNFTLKIRSTKLEDSAMYFCASSEQGGRPGELFFGEGSRLTVL.